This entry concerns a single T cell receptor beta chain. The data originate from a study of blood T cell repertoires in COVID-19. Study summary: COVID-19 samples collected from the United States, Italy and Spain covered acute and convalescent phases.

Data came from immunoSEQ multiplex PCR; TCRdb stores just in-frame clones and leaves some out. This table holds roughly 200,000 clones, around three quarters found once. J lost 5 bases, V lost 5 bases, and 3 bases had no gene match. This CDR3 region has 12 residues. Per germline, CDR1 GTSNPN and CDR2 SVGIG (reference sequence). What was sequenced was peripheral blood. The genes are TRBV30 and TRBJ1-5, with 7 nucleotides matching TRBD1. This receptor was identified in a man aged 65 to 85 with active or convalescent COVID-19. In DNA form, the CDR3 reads TGTGCCTGGGGGGACAGACATCAGCCCCAGCATTTT. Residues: CAWGDRHQPQHF.